This T cell receptor (beta chain) was profiled in a study of blood T cells in healthy people across ages (dated by TCRdb to between 2014 and 2017). Background on the whole study: Template switching captured roughly one uniquely barcoded TCR beta cDNA molecule per two T cells in model experiments. The donors were split into four age groups: young (average around 17 years), middle-aged (over 35), aged (62) and long-lived (roughly 88). Age-related changes in TCR beta repertoire diversity were measured in the study by deep sequencing normalized with unique cDNA molecular identifiers. Two additional independent replicas of 1 million unique cDNA reads from the same blood draw were analyzed for two donors (one aged 18 to 30 and one aged 80 or older).

The donors were about 40 Caucasian individuals from Russia, aged roughly 6 to 90 years, who were systemically healthy. Each donor gave about 9.2 milliliters of peripheral blood, drawn into EDTA-treated Vacutainer tubes. Ficoll-Paque density-gradient centrifugation was used to isolate PBMCs, with at least 7 million per sample. Trizol reagent was used to extract total RNA from the PBMCs, yielding at least 5.5 micrograms per sample. Naive CD45RAhigh/CD27high T cell percentages were measured by flow cytometry on a PBMC aliquot from every donor. CDR1 SGHAT and CDR2 FQNNGV are derived from the germline V gene. The CDR3 contains 15 residues, cysteine and phenylalanine counted. The entry retains the CDR3 DNA only, 45 bases that are in frame from base 1. V was cut back by 1 base and J by 3 bases, leaving a gap of 12 bases between them. As to this clonotype: Its binding antigen is unknown. No qualities accompany the bases; no much larger clone lies one base away.

Summary of the overall study and its limitations: Because donor CMV infection status was unknown, age-related changes in expanded clonotypes were potentially confounded. Conclusive comparison of naive and antigen-experienced compartments was prevented by the profiling of bulk unsorted PBMCs. Compared with the aged group, the long-lived group had more naive CD4+ T cells, fewer expanded clones and increased TCR diversity, a pattern suggesting age selection. Estimates of total diversity from one million sequenced T cells were regarded as lower bounds and underestimates. As age increased, observed TCR beta diversity per million T cells dropped in a roughly linear way, and a significant reduction was already evident by age approximately 40. A strong correlation was found between observed TCR beta diversity and the percentage of naive T cells measured by flow cytometry.

Library construction relied on 5' RACE. TCRdb names Illumina HiSeq 2500 as the instrument used. The second PCR ran for about 7 to 11 cycles and used a J-beta primer mix along with a sample-barcoded 5' primer. A template-switch 5' adaptor carrying 12 random nucleotides introduced a unique molecular identifier onto each TCR beta cDNA molecule. Each sample yielded at least 3 million CDR3-containing paired-end reads. First-strand cDNA was synthesized from all RNA with the Mint cDNA synthesis kit, primed by a TRBC-specific oligonucleotide. All cDNA was treated with uracil-DNA glycosylase and then went through a first 18-cycle PCR with the universal primers M1SS and BC2_uni_R. From the authors' description of their analysis: Normalization of each sample was performed by random selection of 1 million high-quality reads, each carrying a distinct molecular identifier. Reads with shared molecular identifiers were discarded instead of being binned into consensus sequences. MiTCR, with a Q25 quality threshold and the strictest error-elimination algorithm, was used for CDR3 identification, clonotype clustering and error correction. A nonparametric unseen species model with Euler transformation was used to estimate lower-bound total TCR beta diversity. Using fastp trimming at Q25 and MiXCR clonotype assembly, TCRdb reanalyzed the public sequencing data and kept in-frame beta chains. Each record represents a unique CDR3 protein, reported with the most common genes and DNA among its rows. These V and J calls derive from TCRdb rather than the authors' analysis. This sample has 800,000 to 1,300,000 distinct CDR3 sequences in its table, and roughly a quarter of those were observed once. The top ten constitute approximately 0.7% of the sample.

The same specimen was also included in a second study, on T cells of mothers and their children. As the second paper documents: Donors were nine systemically healthy Caucasian individuals: three mothers and their six children. cDNA synthesis used all of the extracted RNA, with 1.5 ug of RNA in each 15 ul reaction. Sample barcodes and 2-4 random nucleotides were added via the M1S primer in the second PCR. Over 8 million TCR beta CDR3 reads came from each mother, compared with about 3.2 million reads from each child. TCR recombination output is similarly shaped by thymic selection in related and unrelated pairs, with a minor effect exerted by inherited differences. Normalized repertoire overlap in related mother-child pairs was always slightly higher than in unrelated mother-child pairs, but the difference was never significant. No persistent microchimeric T cell clones were detected, at a sensitivity of around 97 clones per million clonotypes. To look for features that set related mother-child pairs apart from unrelated individuals, the researchers ran deep NGS to compare the TCR beta repertoires of mothers and children. Mothers averaged around 43 +/- 4 years of age and children averaged roughly 12 +/- 4 years. After adapters were ligated using NEBNext reagents, the libraries underwent 100+100 nt paired-end sequencing on an Illumina HiSeq 2000. Mother and child libraries were prepared a month apart and sequenced in separate runs to prevent cross-contamination. Each donor had between about 500,000 and 2,300,000 distinct TCR beta clonotypes identified. Naive TCR beta clonotypes were estimated from low-frequency clonotypes matched to each donor's FACS-determined naive share, without sorting.

The source of this sequence is a girl aged 2 to 9 in good health. Sequencing used blood. The chain joins TRBV11-2 to TRBJ2-5; the D gene cannot be named for sure. The bases read TGTGCCAGCAGCTTAGGATTCCCAGTCGAAGAGACCCAGTACTTC. This translates into CASSLGFPVEETQYF.